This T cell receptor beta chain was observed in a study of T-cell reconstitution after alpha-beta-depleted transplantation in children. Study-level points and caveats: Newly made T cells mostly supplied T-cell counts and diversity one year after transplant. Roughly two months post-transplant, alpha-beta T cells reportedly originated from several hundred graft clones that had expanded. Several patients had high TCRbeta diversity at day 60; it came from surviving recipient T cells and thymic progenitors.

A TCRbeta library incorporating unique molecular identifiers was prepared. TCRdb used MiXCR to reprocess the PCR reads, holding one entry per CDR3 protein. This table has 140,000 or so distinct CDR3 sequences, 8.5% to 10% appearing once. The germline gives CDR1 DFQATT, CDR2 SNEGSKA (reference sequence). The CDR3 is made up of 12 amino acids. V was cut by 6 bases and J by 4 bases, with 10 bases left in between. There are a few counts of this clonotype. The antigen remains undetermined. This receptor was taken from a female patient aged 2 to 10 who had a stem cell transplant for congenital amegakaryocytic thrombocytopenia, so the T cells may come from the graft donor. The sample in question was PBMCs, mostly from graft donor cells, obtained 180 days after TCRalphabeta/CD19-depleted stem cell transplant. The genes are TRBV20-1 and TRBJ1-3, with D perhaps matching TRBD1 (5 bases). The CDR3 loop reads CSAQGSGNTIYF. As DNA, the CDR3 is TGCAGTGCCCAGGGCTCCGGAAACACCATATATTTT.